Listed below are T cell receptor beta chains from one sample, sequenced in a study of Ad26.COV2.S vaccination and SARS-CoV-2 variants. Clones were sequenced by immunoSEQ multiplex PCR, and TCRdb holds only the in-frame ones, with some missing. The top ten hold roughly 13% of the sample, which has about 480,000 clones, around nine tenths seen once. This material consisted of peripheral blood, taken in a trial of Ad26.COV2.S vaccine versus placebo. Every receptor here comes from a person between 18 and 65 years old who received the Ad26.COV2.S COVID-19 vaccine or a placebo. Both conserved end residues are part of each CDR3. A D gene is named only where the DNA matches it firmly. For some rows the clone size is stated as once, few or many, or as a class when expanded; others skip it.

TRBJ2-5 TRBV24-1 . . CATSPQGSLAWETQYF TGTGCCACCAGTCCGCAAGGGAGTCTAGCGTGGGAGACCCAGTACTTC
TRBJ2-1 TRBV4-2 . . CASSQGVRLSAYNEQFF TGTGCCAGCAGCCAGGGCGTGAGACTTTCAGCCTACAATGAGCAGTTCTTC
TRBJ2-7 TRBV7-9 . TRBD1 CASSPLLDRGSEQYF TGTGCCAGCAGCCCCCTCTTGGACAGGGGGAGCGAGCAGTACTTC
TRBJ1-6 TRBV9 once . CASSVEGGRGSPLHF TGTGCCAGCAGCGTAGAGGGGGGCAGGGGTTCACCCCTCCACTTT
TRBJ2-1 TRBV3-1/TRBV3-2 few TRBD2 CASSELAGGPYEQFF TGTGCCAGCAGCGAACTAGCGGGAGGGCCTTATGAGCAGTTCTTC
TRBJ2-5 TRBV7-8 once TRBD2 CASSRERDFETQYF TGTGCCAGCAGCCGAGAGCGGGATTTTGAGACCCAGTACTTC
TRBJ2-7 TRBV4-2 . TRBD2 CASSPASAGLRKSYEQYF TGTGCCAGCAGCCCCGCGAGTGCGGGACTACGAAAATCCTACGAGCAGTACTTC
TRBJ1-5 TRBV6-1 . . CASSDPQPQHF TGTGCCAGCAGTGACCCTCAGCCCCAGCATTTT
TRBJ1-3 TRBV6-1 . TRBD1 CASSWTGPGNTIYF TGTGCCAGCAGTTGGACAGGCCCTGGAAACACCATATATTTT
TRBJ1-5 TRBV27 . . CASSSQGMSQPQHF TGTGCCAGCAGTTCACAGGGAATGAGTCAGCCCCAGCATTTT
TRBJ2-4 TRBV5-1 . . CASSLAPGRVSRGVNIQYF TGCGCCAGCAGCTTGGCTCCAGGGCGAGTCTCTAGAGGGGTTAACATTCAGTACTTC
TRBJ2-5 TRBV7-9 . . CASSLHRTGGKQETQYF TGTGCCAGCAGCCTACACAGAACGGGCGGTAAACAAGAGACCCAGTACTTC
TRBJ2-2 TRBV6-6 . . CASSPVPTGELFF TGTGCCAGCAGTCCCGTCCCGACCGGGGAGCTGTTTTTT
TRBJ2-1 TRBV6-5 once TRBD2 CASSLGLAGGRDEQFF TGTGCCAGCAGTTTGGGGCTAGCGGGAGGGAGGGATGAGCAGTTCTTC
TRBJ2-7 TRBV28 once TRBD1 CASAGQVPYEQYF TGTGCCAGCGCTGGACAGGTTCCCTACGAGCAGTACTTC
TRBJ2-5 TRBV12-3/TRBV12-4 . . CASSQTDSGTQYF TGTGCCAGCAGTCAGACAGATTCTGGGACCCAGTACTTC
TRBJ2-1 TRBV11-1 . . CASSPRTGLRGQFF TGTGCCAGCAGCCCTAGGACAGGACTACGGGGGCAGTTCTTC
TRBJ2-5 TRBV2 . TRBD2 CASSSGGDLVLETQYF TGTGCCAGCAGCTCGGGGGGGGATTTAGTTCTTGAGACCCAGTACTTC
TRBJ2-7 TRBV19 . . CASSVARELYEQYF TGTGCCAGTAGCGTGGCCAGGGAGCTCTACGAGCAGTACTTC
TRBJ1-1 TRBV7-2 . . CASSPLSRGNTEAFF TGTGCCAGCAGCCCACTCTCGCGGGGGAACACTGAAGCTTTCTTT
TRBJ2-7 TRBV6-5 . . CASSYSSHGYEQYF TGTGCCAGCAGTTACTCAAGTCATGGCTACGAGCAGTACTTC
TRBJ2-5 TRBV7-6 . . CASSLTQRQETQYF TGTGCCAGCAGCTTAACCCAGCGGCAAGAGACCCAGTACTTC
TRBJ2-4 TRBV28 . . CASSFGGLQGYKNIQYF TGTGCCAGCAGTTTTGGGGGCCTGCAGGGGTACAAAAACATTCAGTACTTC
TRBJ1-5 TRBV24-1 . . CATSDLERSNQPQHF TGTGCCACCAGTGATTTAGAGAGGAGCAATCAGCCCCAGCATTTT
TRBJ1-5 TRBV6-6 . . CASSYWDTSNQPQHF TGTGCCAGCAGTTACTGGGACACGAGCAATCAGCCCCAGCATTTT
TRBJ2-2 TRBV5-1 . TRBD1 CASSLQGAPGELFF TGCGCCAGCAGCCTACAGGGGGCCCCCGGGGAGCTGTTTTTT
TRBJ1-3 TRBV6-5 once . CASKKGVTGNTIYF TGTGCCAGCAAAAAGGGGGTCACTGGAAACACCATATATTTT